This T cell receptor beta chain stems from a study of T cells in Graves' hyperthyroidism and ophthalmopathy (dated 2019 in TCRdb). Context from the whole study: Peripheral blood was sampled at the time of initial diagnosis, prior to any treatment. The 75 to 100 discovery patients were randomly split 7:3 into training and test sets. After sampling, hyperthyroidism patients received methimazole starting at 30 mg daily, and ophthalmopathy patients received high-dose intravenous methylprednisolone. Prospective prediction of ophthalmopathy was tested in an independent validation cohort of 18 to 20 hyperthyroidism patients and some 17 patients who later progressed to ophthalmopathy. To identify TCR V-J signatures that set the groups apart, the researchers used a discovery cohort of 100 or so patients, made up of 43 with Graves' ophthalmopathy and about 60 with stable Graves' hyperthyroidism. The paper describes TCR Vbeta CDR3 sequencing of some 130 peripheral blood samples, made up of 43 ophthalmopathy patients, 70 to 75 hyperthyroidism patients and some 17 progressor patients. The study also compared thyroid tissue and blood T-cell repertoires from over 5 Graves' hyperthyroidism patients. Results the study describes overall, beyond this receptor: A model built on a 13 V-J signature distinguished ophthalmopathy from stable hyperthyroidism, reaching approximately 89% sensitivity and under 84% specificity in cross-validation and 80%/75% in testing. Sample size was not statistically predetermined, and blinding of investigators to group allocation was not performed. Most expanded thyroid clonotypes (frequency above 0.001) were also found in blood, which suggests that blood repertoires may mirror thyroid immune responses. In validation, progression to ophthalmopathy was predicted by the model with more than 65% sensitivity and just over 72% specificity, a median of about 6 months before onset.

TCR beta CDR3 regions were amplified from RNA transcripts. The TCR CDR3 was subjected to a first round of RT-PCR using the HTBI primer set and the Qiagen OneStep RT-PCR kit. The libraries were constructed in a second round of multiplex PCR and then size-selected and purified. Libraries were sequenced paired-end with 100 bp reads on an Illumina HiSeq2000. Under the source paper's analysis protocol: SOAPnuke was used to process the raw data, throwing out any read that contained adapters or uncalled bases, had a mean Phred below 15, or lacked an exact constant-primer or identifier match. COPE v1.2.5 was used to merge high-quality paired reads, and clonotypes were defined as unique nucleotide sequences. Clonotypes were aligned to IMGT TRBV, TRBD and TRBJ reference segments using MiTCR v1.1. The analysis was restricted to V-J combinations with a frequency above 0.0001, which together covered just over 98% of the repertoires. A TCS score was defined as the ratio between F50 (clonal expansion) and ExV (chaos), using BLOSUM62-based TCRdist between CDR3 peptides within each V-J. Welch's t-statistics and random forest reduced just over 500 V-J features to under 15, which were used in a naive Bayes classifier (R e1071). The raw public data were reprocessed by TCRdb itself: fastp quality trimming at Q25, MiXCR clonotype calling, in-frame beta chains only. CDR3 protein duplicates are merged, each entry listing the most common genes and DNA. The V and J calls and clone size are TCRdb's, not the authors'. Present in this sample are about 520,000 distinct CDR3 sequences, around 22% of which were seen just once. The ten largest clones take up 10% to 12% of the sample.

As for this clonotype: This receptor's antigen is unknown. No base quality information exists; no much larger clone differs at one position.

Ophthalmopathy patients had moderately to severely active disease, with a Clinical Activity Score of 3 or more, a NOSPECS grade of 4 or more, and a disease duration of less than 3 months. Patients with uncontrolled infections, other autoimmune diseases, pregnancy or lactation were excluded. Clinical symptoms, serum thyroxine and TRAb, thyroid ultrasound, and orbital computed tomography formed the basis for the diagnoses. PBMCs were isolated from around 10 ml of fresh peripheral blood by Ficoll-Paque density gradient centrifugation. Total RNA was extracted with Trizol reagent, and quality was checked on an Agilent 2100 Bioanalyzer. The TCR sequence derives from a woman aged 25 to 39 with Graves' ophthalmopathy. Specimen: blood.

The sequenced DNA is TGTGCCATCAGTGCGGGACAGTATCAGCCCCAGCATTTT. It encodes CAISAGQYQPQHF. This chain joins TRBV10-3 to TRBJ1-5; TRBD1 aligns with 7 central bases. The CDR3 numbers 13 residues from cysteine through phenylalanine. The only DNA kept is the CDR3, 39 bases in frame from the first base. V trim: 4 bases; J trim: 5 bases; unmatched bases: 2. CDR1 is given as ENHRY and CDR2 as SYGVKD, both from the germline V gene.